A single sample is the source of the 23 T cell receptor beta chains below, sequenced in a study of cytomegalovirus exposure and HLA in healthy donors. The PCR employed 60 Vbeta primers together with 13 Jbeta primers. TCRdb keeps only in-frame clones here, not all; method: immunoSEQ multiplex PCR. This table lists roughly 50,000 clones. The sample consisted of PBMCs. The origin of the receptors is a woman aged 55-69 years in good health and CMV-seropositive.

CDR3 amino acids: CASKRQIVTEAFF. As DNA, the CDR3 is TGTGCCAGTAAGCGACAGATTGTCACTGAAGCTTTCTTT. This chain links TRBV19 with TRBJ1-1; D is perhaps TRBD1 (5 bases). This CDR3 is 13 amino acids long. V lost 7 bases, J lost 4 bases, and 13 bases lay in between. From germline, CDR1 is LNHDA and CDR2 SQIVND (reference sequence).

The chain links TRBV18 to TRBJ1-2; 9 nucleotides line up with TRBD1. The CDR3 has 14 residues. J was trimmed by 8 bases and V by 1 base; bases with no gene match: 5. Germline CDR1 reads KGHSH; CDR2 reads LQKENI. The CDR3 is CASSPLRTGEGYTF. CDR3 sequence (DNA): TGTGCCAGCTCACCACTAAGGACAGGGGAAGGCTACACCTTC.

The rearrangement joins TRBV9 to TRBJ1-3; D might be TRBD1 (5 bases). V was cut by 0 bases and J by 4 bases, with 11 bases left in between. This CDR3 has 15 residues. Per the germline V gene, CDR1 is SGDLS and CDR2 is YYNGEE. This CDR3 reads CASSVGGAAGNTIYF. The DNA of the CDR3 is TGTGCCAGCAGCGTAGGTGGGGCGGCCGGAAACACCATATATTTT. The full variable domain, with the rest looked up from reference TRBV9 and TRBJ1-3, is DSGVTQTPKHLITATGQRVTLRCSPRSGDLSVYWYQQSLDQGLQFLIQYYNGEERAKGNILERFSAQQFPDLHSELNLSSLELGDSALYFCASSVGGAAGNTIYFGEGSWLTVV.

Note on this clone: The junction differs from germline at one of its ends, possibly a read error. The CDR3 sequence: CASSSGGAYNEQFF. CDR3 nucleotide sequence: TGTGCTAGCAGCTCGGGGGGGGCCTACAATGAGCAGTTCTTC. V is TRBV7-7 and J is TRBJ2-1; 8 nucleotides align to TRBD2. The CDR3 has 14 amino acids. CDR1 is SSHAT and CDR2 is FNYEAQ in the germline V gene (reference sequence).

The chain couples TRBV4-1 to TRBJ1-5; D remains ambiguous. Germline V gives CDR1 MGHRA, CDR2 YSYEKL. Trimming removed 0 bases at V and 0 bases at J, with 6 bases between. The CDR3 extends over 15 amino acids. CDR3 residues: CASSQDSNSNQPQHF. The CDR3 region has the DNA TGCGCCAGCAGCCAAGATAGCAATAGCAATCAGCCCCAGCATTTT.

The rearrangement joins TRBV6-1 to TRBJ2-3; TRBD1 matches at 8 bases. Trimming cost V 3 bases and J 3 bases; bases outside gene matches: 8. The CDR3 is 16 residues long. The germline gives CDR1 MNHNS, CDR2 SASEGT. This CDR3 is CASSDTGGRWTDTQYF. The DNA of the CDR3 is TGTGCCAGCAGTGACACAGGGGGTAGATGGACAGATACGCAGTATTTT.

The J gene is TRBJ1-2, the V gene TRBV6-9; D is uncertain. Germline CDR1 MNHGY, CDR2 SVAAGI. The CDR3 sequence is 19 residues long. V shed 2 bases and J shed 4 bases, with 26 bases lying between them. CDR3 sequence (DNA): TGTGCCAGCAGTTATCCACGGCCCTACCCCGCACAGAGTGGCTATGGCTACACCTTC. It codes for CASSYPRPYPAQSGYGYTF.

The V and J genes are TRBV10-3 and TRBJ1-2, with D tentatively TRBD1 (6 bases). The CDR3 is made up of 12 amino acids. Per the germline V gene, CDR1 is ENHRY and CDR2 is SYGVKD. V was shortened by 4 bases and J by 8 bases, with 11 bases between the two germline ends. The CDR3 protein is CAISVTGTGYTF. The CDR3 nucleotides read TGTGCCATCAGTGTAACAGGGACCGGCTACACCTTC.

V gene TRBV5-1 combines with J gene TRBJ1-6, with 7 positions matching TRBD1. The V gene's germline CDR1 is SGHRS and CDR2 YFSETQ. The CDR3 has 15 residues. Trimming took 0 bases from V and 10 from J; bases not matched to a gene: 7. CDR3 nucleotide sequence: TGCGCCAGCAGCTTGGGGGACAGTTCATGGTCACCCCTCCACTTT. This sequence encodes CASSLGDSSWSPLHF.

The chain links TRBV7-8 to TRBJ2-7, with 9 bases matching TRBD2. This CDR3 is 13 amino acids long. Per germline, CDR1 SGHVS and CDR2 FQNEAQ. V shed 7 bases and J 0 bases; nucleotides not matched to a gene: 1. The CDR3 reads CASTSGASYEQYF. The CDR3 DNA is TGTGCCAGCACTAGCGGGGCCTCCTACGAGCAGTACTTC.

The chain links TRBV4-3 to TRBJ2-7; D is perhaps TRBD1 (6 bases). Germline assignment: CDR1 LGHNA and CDR2 YSLEER. The CDR3 is 14 amino acids. The germline V and J ends were trimmed by 4 bases and 1 base, with 11 bases remaining between them. DNA for the CDR3: TGCGCCAGCAGCCTCAGGGGTGGGTCCTACGAGCAGTACTTC. It encodes CASSLRGGSYEQYF.

V gene TRBV9 combines with J gene TRBJ2-1; 8 bases map to TRBD1. This CDR3 contains 20 residues. Germline V gives CDR1 SGDLS, CDR2 YYNGEE. Trimming cost V 3 bases and J 4 bases; bases outside gene matches: 21. CDR3 loop: CASSAGGQDPGPRTYNEQFF. In nucleotides, the CDR3 is TGTGCCAGCAGCGCAGGGGGACAGGACCCAGGCCCAAGGACGTACAATGAGCAGTTCTTC.

The V gene is TRBV6-1, the J gene TRBJ1-6; possible D gene TRBD1, 5 bases. The V gene lost 0 bases and the J gene lost 8 bases, with 11 bases spanning the gap. CDR1 MNHNS and CDR2 SASEGT come from the germline V gene. This CDR3 region has 15 residues. The CDR3: CASSEARQGYSPLHF. CDR3 coding DNA: TGTGCCAGCAGTGAAGCGCGTCAGGGTTATTCACCCCTCCACTTT.

The rearrangement links TRBV7-2 to TRBJ2-7; 10 bases fit TRBD2. The V and J ends lost 5 bases and 3 bases, in that order; junction bases with no gene match: 16. Germline V lookup: CDR1 SGHTA, CDR2 FQGNSA. The CDR3 runs to 18 residues. The CDR3 DNA follows: TGTGCCAGCAGCCGCTCCGGCCAAAGCGGGGGGGTACGCTACGAGCAGTACTTC. This encodes CASSRSGQSGGVRYEQYF.

V usage is TRBV10-3 and J usage is TRBJ1-4; possibly TRBD1 for D (6 bases). V dropped 6 bases and J dropped 0 bases, with 17 bases sitting between them. This CDR3 is 17 amino acids long. Germline-derived CDR1 and CDR2 are ENHRY and SYGVKD. CDR3 protein: CAISPRGGPATNEKLFF. CDR3 DNA sequence: TGTGCCATCAGCCCCCGGGGGGGGCCGGCAACTAATGAAAAACTGTTTTTT.

The J gene is TRBJ1-2, the V gene TRBV19, with D possibly being TRBD1 (5 bases). V was cut by 2 bases and J by 4 bases, with 20 bases left in between. Germline values: CDR1 LNHDA, CDR2 SQIVND (reference sequence). The CDR3 is made up of 17 amino acids. DNA of the CDR3: TGTGCCAGTAGTATAACCCACTCGGACGGGGGATTCTATGGCTACACCTTC. Translation: CASSITHSDGGFYGYTF.

The rearrangement uses TRBV15 and TRBJ1-5, with D perhaps matching TRBD1 (6 bases). CDR3 length: 15 residues. Germline V gives CDR1 LNHNV, CDR2 YYDKDF (reference sequence). With 2 bases removed from V and 2 bases from J, the gap between germline ends came to 10 bases. The CDR3: CATSRPQGGNQPQHF. The CDR3 DNA reads as TGTGCCACCAGCAGACCACAGGGAGGCAATCAGCCCCAGCATTTT.

The J gene is TRBJ1-2, the V gene TRBV7-9; 9 nucleotides match TRBD1. The CDR3 is made up of 15 amino acids. V shed 3 bases and J 4 bases; nucleotides not matched to a gene: 6. CDR1 and CDR2 from the germline V gene are SEHNR and FQNEAQ (reference sequence). The DNA for the CDR3 is TGTGCCAGCAGCTTCCGGGACAGGGTACCCTATGGCTACACCTTC. Translated: CASSFRDRVPYGYTF.

V gene TRBV18 combines with J gene TRBJ1-1; possibly TRBD1 for D (5 bases). The CDR3 runs 13 residues. CDR1 is KGHSH, CDR2 LQKENI, per germline. V lost 4 bases and J 4 bases, leaving 10 bases between the germline ends. CDR3 loop: CASSQGLGTEAFF. CDR3 nucleotide sequence: TGTGCCAGCTCACAGGGGCTGGGCACTGAAGCTTTCTTT.

This rearrangement joins TRBV6-5 to TRBJ2-7, with unresolved D. Trimming left V 6 bases short and J 6 bases short, with 18 bases between. This CDR3 region has 14 residues. Germline V gene lookup returns CDR1 MNHEY and CDR2 SVGAGI. The DNA of the CDR3 is TGTGCCAGCAGAAATCCGAATGTGCCGGGCGAGCAGTACTTC. It encodes CASRNPNVPGEQYF.

The rearrangement uses TRBV5-1 and TRBJ1-2; 10 bases match TRBD1. The V segment lost 4 bases and the J segment 6 bases; nucleotides outside the gene matches: 9. The CDR3 consists of 15 residues. Germline lookup yields CDR1 SGHRS and CDR2 YFSETQ. The CDR3 DNA sequence: TGCGCCAGCAGCCCGGGTTTTGGGACAGGGGATGGCTACACCTTC. Translated: CASSPGFGTGDGYTF.

V gene TRBV5-1 combines with J gene TRBJ2-7; 7 bases match TRBD1. CDR1 and CDR2 (germline): SGHRS, YFSETQ. This CDR3 comprises 16 residues. The junction had 12 bases not matched to a gene; V was cut back by 4 bases and J by 2 bases. In nucleotides, the CDR3 is TGCGCCAGCAGCCCGGGTCGGCAGCAGGGGGCCTACGAGCAGTACTTC. It specifies CASSPGRQQGAYEQYF.

The chain carries TRBV4-3 and TRBJ2-7; a possible D gene is TRBD2 (7 bases). Germline CDR1 reads LGHNA; CDR2 reads YSLEER. The CDR3 sequence is 14 residues long. V lost 0 bases and J lost 5, with 11 bases in between. The CDR3 spells CASSQEGGAHEQYF. Written as DNA, the CDR3 is TGCGCCAGCAGCCAAGAAGGGGGGGCCCACGAGCAGTACTTC.